Following are 11 T cell receptor beta chains from one sample sequenced in a study of T cells in Graves' hyperthyroidism and ophthalmopathy. The TCR beta CDR3 regions underwent amplification using RNA transcripts as the source. RT-PCR in the first round (using the HTBI primer set) targeted the TCR CDR3. Each CDR3 protein gets one entry after TCRdb re-called the multiplex PCR reads with MiXCR. The profile shows 300,000 to 400,000 distinct CDR3 sequences, roughly 18% of them singletons. Input material: blood. The source is a man aged 18 to 35 with Graves' ophthalmopathy.

The genes are TRBV20-1 and TRBJ2-2, with 10 positions matching TRBD2. With V trimmed by 4 bases and J by 7 bases, 6 bases remained unmatched. The CDR3 is made up of 14 amino acids. In germline, CDR1 is DFQATT, CDR2 SNEGSKA (reference sequence). The CDR3 bases are TGCAGTGCTACGACTAGCGGGTCTGGCGGGGAGCTGTTTTTT. It is translated as CSATTSGSGGELFF.

This clonotype appeared a few times. The V call is TRBV29-1, the J call TRBJ2-3; 10 bases are shared with TRBD2. The CDR3 is 14 amino acids. Unmatched junction bases numbered 2, after V lost 5 bases and J lost 0 bases. Germline CDR1 reads SQVTM; CDR2 reads ANQGSEA. This CDR3 is CSVRLAGSTDTQYF. CDR3 in DNA: TGCAGCGTTCGACTAGCGGGTAGCACAGATACGCAGTATTTT.

This clonotype was seen a handful of times. The chain employs TRBV20-1 and TRBJ1-5, with 7 bases lining up with TRBD1. CDR3 length equals 13 residues. Germline assignment: CDR1 DFQATT and CDR2 SNEGSKA (reference sequence). The J segment lost 5 bases and the V segment lost 2 bases, leaving 3 bases of the junction unmatched. DNA of the CDR3: TGCAGTGCTAGACAGGGGGGGGATCAGCCCCAGCATTTT. Translating it yields CSARQGGDQPQHF.

This clonotype was seen many times. The chain has TRBV27 and TRBJ2-7; TRBD1 matches at 10 bases. This CDR3 has 16 residues. Germline CDR1 reads MNHEY; CDR2 reads SMNVEV (reference sequence). J was trimmed by 4 bases and V by 0 bases; bases with no gene match: 6. DNA of the CDR3: TGTGCCAGCAGTTTATCGATAGGGGACAGGGGATACGAGCAGTACTTC. It is translated as CASSLSIGDRGYEQYF.

The sample holds many counts of this clonotype. The CDR3 DNA sequence: TGTGCCAGCAGCTTAACCCCGACCGGGACAGGGACCTATGGCTACACCTTC. It translates to CASSLTPTGTGTYGYTF. The genes are TRBV7-3 and TRBJ1-2; 9 bases map to TRBD1. The CDR3 totals 17 residues. CDR1 and CDR2 (germline): SGHTA, FQGTGA. V lost 0 bases and J lost 4; bases outside the gene matches: 9.

The chain carries TRBV28 and TRBJ1-5; tentatively, D is TRBD1 (6 bases). V was shortened by 7 bases and J by 4 bases, with 11 bases between the two germline ends. CDR1 is MDHEN, CDR2 SYDVKM, per germline. The CDR3 spans 13 residues. CDR3 protein: CASKQGLNQPQHF. The CDR3 DNA reads as TGTGCCAGCAAACAGGGTCTGAATCAGCCCCAGCATTTT.

This clonotype was counted ten times or more. This rearrangement joins TRBV18 to TRBJ2-6, with D unclear. Trimming cost V 0 bases and J 4 bases, with 4 bases left between them. CDR1 is KGHSH, CDR2 LQKENI, per germline. The CDR3 contains 14 residues. CDR3 protein: CASSPPTGANVLTF. Here the CDR3 DNA reads TGTGCCAGCTCACCACCTACCGGGGCCAACGTCCTGACTTTC.

On this clonotype: It may be a read error: a sequence one base away is much more abundant. The chain uses TRBV12-3 or TRBV12-4 and TRBJ1-6, with a tentative D call TRBD1 (5 bases). The CDR3 spans 14 residues. As DNA, the CDR3 is TGTGCCAGCAGTTTGGGGAGGGGCGGCTCACCCCTCTACTTT. Amino acid sequence: CASSLGRGGSPLYF.

This chain links TRBV4-2 with TRBJ1-4, with 9 bases fitting TRBD1. The trim removed 2 bases at V and 4 bases at J, leaving 5 bases unmatched. This CDR3 is 16 amino acids long. Germline CDR1 LGHNA, CDR2 YNFKEQ. The CDR3 sequence: CASSQTTGGGNEKLFF. CDR3 DNA sequence: TGTGCCAGCAGCCAAACGACAGGGGGAGGTAATGAAAAACTGTTTTTT.

V is TRBV19 and J is TRBJ1-1; D gene unclear. Germline CDR1 reads LNHDA; CDR2 reads SQIVND (reference sequence). The V gene lost 4 bases and the J gene lost 5 bases, with 8 bases spanning the gap. This CDR3 contains 12 residues. CDR3 residues: CASSTRATEAFF. The CDR3 nucleotides are TGTGCCAGTAGTACCCGGGCGACTGAAGCTTTCTTT. Drawing the rest from reference TRBV19 and TRBJ1-1, the complete variable domain is DGGITQSPKYLFRKEGQNVTLSCEQNLNHDAMYWYRQDPGQGLRLIYYSQIVNDFQKGDIAEGYSVSREKKESFPLTVTSAQKNPTAFYLCASSTRATEAFFGQGTRLTVV.

V gene TRBV13 combines with J gene TRBJ1-1, with D possibly matching TRBD1 (5 bases). V was pared by 5 bases and J by 4 bases, with 17 bases between. Germline values: CDR1 PRHDT, CDR2 FYEKMQ (reference sequence). The CDR3 runs 15 residues. CDR3 protein: CASSPGGGASTEAFF. The CDR3 DNA is TGTGCCAGCAGCCCGGGGGGAGGGGCGTCCACTGAAGCTTTCTTT.